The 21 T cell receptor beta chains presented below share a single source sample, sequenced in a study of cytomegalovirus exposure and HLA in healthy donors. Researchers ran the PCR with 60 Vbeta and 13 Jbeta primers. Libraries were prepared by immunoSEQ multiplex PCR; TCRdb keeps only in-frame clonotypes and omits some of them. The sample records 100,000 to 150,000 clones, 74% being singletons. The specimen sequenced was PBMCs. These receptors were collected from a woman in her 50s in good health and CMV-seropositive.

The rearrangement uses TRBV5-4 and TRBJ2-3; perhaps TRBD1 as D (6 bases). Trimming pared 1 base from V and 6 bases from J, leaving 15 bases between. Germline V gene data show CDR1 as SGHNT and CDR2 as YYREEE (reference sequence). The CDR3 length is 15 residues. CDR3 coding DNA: TGTGCCAGCAGCTTGCTTCCCAGGGGAGAGGATACGCAGTATTTT. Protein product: CASSLLPRGEDTQYF.

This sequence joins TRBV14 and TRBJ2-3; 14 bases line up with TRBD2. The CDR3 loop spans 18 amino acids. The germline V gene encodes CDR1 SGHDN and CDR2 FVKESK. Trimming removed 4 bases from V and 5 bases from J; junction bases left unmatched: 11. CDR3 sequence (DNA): TGTGCCAGCAGCCGAACGTCGACTAGCGGGGGGGCAGGAGATACGCAGTATTTT. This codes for CASSRTSTSGGAGDTQYF.

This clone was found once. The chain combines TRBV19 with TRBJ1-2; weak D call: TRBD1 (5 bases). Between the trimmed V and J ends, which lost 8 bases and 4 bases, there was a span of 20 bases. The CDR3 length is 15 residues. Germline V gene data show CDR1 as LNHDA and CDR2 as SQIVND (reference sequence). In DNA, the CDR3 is TGTGCCAGTCTTCGGACACCCATGGCGATCTATGGCTACACCTTC. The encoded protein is CASLRTPMAIYGYTF.

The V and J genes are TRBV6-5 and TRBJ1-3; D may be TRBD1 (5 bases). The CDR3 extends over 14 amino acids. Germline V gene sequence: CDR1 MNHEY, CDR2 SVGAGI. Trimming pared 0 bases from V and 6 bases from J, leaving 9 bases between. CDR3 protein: CASSYSGPPNTIYF. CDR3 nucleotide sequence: TGTGCCAGCAGTTACTCGGGGCCACCAAACACCATATATTTT.

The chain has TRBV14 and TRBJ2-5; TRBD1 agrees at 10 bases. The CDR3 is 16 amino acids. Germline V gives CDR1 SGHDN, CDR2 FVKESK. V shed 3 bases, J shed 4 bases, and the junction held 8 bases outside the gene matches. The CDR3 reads CASSHTGTGVRETQYF. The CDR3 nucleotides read TGTGCCAGCAGCCACACCGGGACAGGGGTGCGAGAGACCCAGTACTTC.

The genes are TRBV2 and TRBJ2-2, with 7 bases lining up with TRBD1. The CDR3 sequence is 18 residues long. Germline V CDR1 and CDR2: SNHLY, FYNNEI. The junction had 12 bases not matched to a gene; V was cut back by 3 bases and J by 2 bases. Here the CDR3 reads CASSDRTGVGFNTGELFF. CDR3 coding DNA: TGTGCCAGCAGTGACCGAACAGGGGTAGGTTTTAACACCGGGGAGCTGTTTTTT.

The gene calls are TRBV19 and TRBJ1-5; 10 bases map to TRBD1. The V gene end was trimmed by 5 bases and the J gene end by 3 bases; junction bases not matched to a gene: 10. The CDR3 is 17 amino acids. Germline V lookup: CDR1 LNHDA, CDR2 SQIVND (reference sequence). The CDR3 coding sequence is TGTGCCAGTAGTCTCGGGTGGGACAGGGGCCCCAATCAGCCCCAGCATTTT. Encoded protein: CASSLGWDRGPNQPQHF.

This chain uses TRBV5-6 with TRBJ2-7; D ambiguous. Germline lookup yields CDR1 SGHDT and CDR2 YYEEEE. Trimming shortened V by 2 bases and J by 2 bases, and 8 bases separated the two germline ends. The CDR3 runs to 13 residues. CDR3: CASSFSRTYEQYF. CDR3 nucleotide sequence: TGTGCCAGCAGCTTTAGTAGAACCTACGAGCAGTACTTC. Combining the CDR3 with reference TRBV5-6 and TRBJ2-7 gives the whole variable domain DAGVTQSPTHLIKTRGQQVTLRCSPKSGHDTVSWYQQALGQGPQFIFQYYEEEERQRGNFPDRFSGHQFPNYSSELNVNALLLGDSALYLCASSFSRTYEQYFGPGTRLTVT.

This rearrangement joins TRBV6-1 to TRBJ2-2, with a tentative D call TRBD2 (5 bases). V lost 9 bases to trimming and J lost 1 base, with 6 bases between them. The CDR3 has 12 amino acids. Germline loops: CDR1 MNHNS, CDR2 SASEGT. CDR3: CASRGNTGELFF. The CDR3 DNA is TGTGCCAGTCGGGGGAACACCGGGGAGCTGTTTTTT.

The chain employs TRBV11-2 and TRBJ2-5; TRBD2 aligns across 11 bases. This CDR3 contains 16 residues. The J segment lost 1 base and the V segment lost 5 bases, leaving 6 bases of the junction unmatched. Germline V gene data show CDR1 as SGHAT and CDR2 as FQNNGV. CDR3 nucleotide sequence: TGTGCCAGCAGCGTCCGACTAGCGGGGTCCCAAGAGACCCAGTACTTC. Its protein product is CASSVRLAGSQETQYF.

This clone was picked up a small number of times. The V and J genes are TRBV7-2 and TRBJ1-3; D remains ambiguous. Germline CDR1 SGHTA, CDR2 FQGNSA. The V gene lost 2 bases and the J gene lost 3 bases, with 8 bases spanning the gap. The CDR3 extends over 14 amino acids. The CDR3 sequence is CASSLSGFGNTIYF. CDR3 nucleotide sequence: TGTGCCAGCAGCTTATCGGGATTTGGAAACACCATATATTTT. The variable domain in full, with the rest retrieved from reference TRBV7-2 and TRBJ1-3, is GAGVSQSPSNKVTEKGKDVELRCDPISGHTALYWYRQSLGQGLEFLIYFQGNSAPDKSGLPSDRFSAERTGGSVSTLTIQRTQQEDSAVYLCASSLSGFGNTIYFGEGSWLTVV.

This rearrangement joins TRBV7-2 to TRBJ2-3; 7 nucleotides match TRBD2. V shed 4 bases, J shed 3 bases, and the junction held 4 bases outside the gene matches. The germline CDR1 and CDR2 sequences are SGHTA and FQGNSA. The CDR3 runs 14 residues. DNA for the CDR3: TGTGCCAGCAGCTCTGGACTAGTAACAGATACGCAGTATTTT. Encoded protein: CASSSGLVTDTQYF.

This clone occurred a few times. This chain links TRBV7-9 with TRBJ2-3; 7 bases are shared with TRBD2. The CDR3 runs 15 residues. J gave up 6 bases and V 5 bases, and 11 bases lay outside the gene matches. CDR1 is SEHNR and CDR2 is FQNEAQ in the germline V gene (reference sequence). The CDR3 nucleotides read TGTGCCAGCAGCCCAGCGGGACTCCAGGCCGATACGCAGTATTTT. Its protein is CASSPAGLQADTQYF.

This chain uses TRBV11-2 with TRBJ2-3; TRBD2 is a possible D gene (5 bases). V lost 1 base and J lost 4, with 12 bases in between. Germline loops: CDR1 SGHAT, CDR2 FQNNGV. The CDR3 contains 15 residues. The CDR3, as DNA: TGTGCCAGCAGCTTAGGAGCGGTTAACGCAGATACGCAGTATTTT. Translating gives CASSLGAVNADTQYF.

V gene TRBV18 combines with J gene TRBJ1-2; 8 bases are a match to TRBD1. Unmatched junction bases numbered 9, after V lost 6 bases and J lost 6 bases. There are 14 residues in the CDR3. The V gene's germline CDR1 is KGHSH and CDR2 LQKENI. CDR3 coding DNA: TGTGCCAGCTCCCCAGAGACAGGGGAGGATGGCTACACCTTC. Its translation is CASSPETGEDGYTF.

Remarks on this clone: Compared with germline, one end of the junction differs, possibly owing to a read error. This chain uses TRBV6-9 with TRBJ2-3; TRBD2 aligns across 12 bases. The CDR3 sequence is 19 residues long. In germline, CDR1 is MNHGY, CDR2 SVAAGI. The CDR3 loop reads CASLNSTSGGPWDTDTQCF. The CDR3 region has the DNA TGTGCCAGTTTAAACTCGACTAGCGGGGGACCTTGGGACACAGATACGCAGTGTTTT.

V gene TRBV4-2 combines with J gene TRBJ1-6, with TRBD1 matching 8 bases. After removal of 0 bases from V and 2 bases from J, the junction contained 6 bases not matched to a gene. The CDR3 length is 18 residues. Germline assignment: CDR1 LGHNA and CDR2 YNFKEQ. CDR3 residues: CASSQDIGTGTYNSPLHF. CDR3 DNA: TGTGCCAGCAGCCAAGATATTGGGACAGGCACCTATAATTCACCCCTCCACTTT.

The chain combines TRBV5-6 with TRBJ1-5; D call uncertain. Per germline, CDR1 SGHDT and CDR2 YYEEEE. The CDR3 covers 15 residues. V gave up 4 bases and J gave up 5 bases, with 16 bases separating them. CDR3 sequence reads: CASSGGSHGDQPQHF. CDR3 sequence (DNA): TGTGCCAGCAGCGGCGGAAGTCACGGAGATCAGCCCCAGCATTTT.

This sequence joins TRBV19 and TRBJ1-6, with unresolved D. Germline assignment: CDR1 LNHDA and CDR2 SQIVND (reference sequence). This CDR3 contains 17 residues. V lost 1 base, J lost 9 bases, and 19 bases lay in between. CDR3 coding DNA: TGTGCCAGTAGTATAGGCGGAGGTCCGCTTTTGGGTTCACCCCTCCACTTT. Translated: CASSIGGGPLLGSPLHF.

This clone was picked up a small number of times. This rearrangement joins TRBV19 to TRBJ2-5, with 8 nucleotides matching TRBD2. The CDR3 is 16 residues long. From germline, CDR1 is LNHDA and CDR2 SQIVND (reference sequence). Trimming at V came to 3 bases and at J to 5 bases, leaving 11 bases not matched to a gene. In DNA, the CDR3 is TGTGCCAGTAGTATTGGAATGGCGGGGGGAAGGGAGACCCAGTACTTC. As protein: CASSIGMAGGRETQYF.

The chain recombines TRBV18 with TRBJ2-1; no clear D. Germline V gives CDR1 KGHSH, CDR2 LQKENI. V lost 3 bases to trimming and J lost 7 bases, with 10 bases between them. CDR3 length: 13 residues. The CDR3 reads CASSPLVVNEQFF. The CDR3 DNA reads TGTGCCAGCTCACCGTTAGTAGTTAATGAGCAGTTCTTC. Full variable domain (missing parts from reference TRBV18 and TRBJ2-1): NAGVMQNPRHLVRRRGQEARLRCSPMKGHSHVYWYRQLPEEGLKFMVYLQKENIIDESGMPKERFSAEFPKEGPSILRIQQVVRGDSAAYFCASSPLVVNEQFFGPGTRLTVL.